These 3 T cell receptor beta chains came from one sample sequenced in a study of vaccination and CD4 T cells after COVID-19. TCRdb reprocessed the PCR reads via MiXCR and lists one record per CDR3 protein. The table records 20,000 to 25,000 distinct CDR3 sequences, roughly 56% of them present only once. The sequencing here drew on CD4+ T cells from blood, taken before SARS-CoV-2 vaccination. The receptors were gathered from a human donor who had recovered from COVID-19.

V and J are TRBV20-1 and TRBJ2-7; D possibly corresponds to TRBD1 (6 bases). CDR3 length equals 12 residues. V lost 5 bases to trimming and J lost 7 bases, with 15 bases between them. In germline, CDR1 is DFQATT, CDR2 SNEGSKA (reference sequence). CDR3 DNA: TGCAGTGCTCTACCAGGGGTTGATGAGCAGTACTTC. This translates into CSALPGVDEQYF.

J is TRBJ2-5 and V is TRBV5-4; the match to TRBD2 covers 10 bases. CDR1 and CDR2 from the germline V gene are SGHNT and YYREEE (reference sequence). V shed 1 base and J 4 bases; nucleotides not matched to a gene: 7. The CDR3 is 16 residues long. The CDR3 spells CASSLMPSGRGETQYF. Written as DNA, the CDR3 is TGTGCCAGCAGCTTGATGCCTAGCGGGAGAGGAGAGACCCAGTACTTC.

The rearrangement joins TRBV27 to TRBJ1-5; 9 nucleotides agree with TRBD1. Germline loops: CDR1 MNHEY, CDR2 SMNVEV (reference sequence). The CDR3 is 15 residues long. The V and J ends lost 3 bases and 4 bases, in that order; junction bases with no gene match: 4. The CDR3 loop reads CASSFTGQGNQPQHF. CDR3 DNA sequence: TGTGCCAGCAGTTTCACGGGACAGGGAAATCAGCCCCAGCATTTT.